These 24 T cell receptor beta chains share one sample of origin, sequenced in a study of T-cell memory formation after mild COVID-19. TCRdb reprocessed the 5' RACE reads via MiXCR and lists one record per CDR3 protein. The sample has about 400,000 distinct CDR3 sequences; roughly 18% are singletons. What was sequenced was PBMCs or a T cell subset sorted from them (not recorded which). Every receptor here comes from a man between 18 and 35 years old who had mild COVID-19 (a few samples of this study predate the infection). Cell type and time point are not known.

This clonotype was seen a few times. CDR3 in amino acids: CASSLPEDTEAFF. The CDR3 nucleotides are TGTGCCAGCAGCCTCCCGGAGGACACTGAAGCTTTCTTT. The genes are TRBV3-1 and TRBJ1-1; D is unclear. Trimming removed 4 bases from V and 3 bases from J, with 9 bases in between. The V gene's germline CDR1 is LGHDT and CDR2 YNNKEL (reference sequence). The CDR3 has 13 amino acids.

The rearrangement links TRBV6-6 to TRBJ1-4; TRBD1 is a possible D gene (6 bases). V was cut by 8 bases and J by 5 bases, with 15 bases left in between. Germline V lookup: CDR1 MNHNY, CDR2 SVGAGI (reference sequence). The CDR3 extends over 14 amino acids. CDR3 nucleotides: TGTGCCAGCGGACAACAGGGAAGCAATGAAAAACTGTTTTTT. Translating gives CASGQQGSNEKLFF.

This clonotype turned up a few times. The chain carries TRBV20-1 and TRBJ2-7; D gene uncertain. Trimming took off 4 bases at V and 6 bases at J, with 10 bases between the two ends. The germline V gene has CDR1 DFQATT and CDR2 SNEGSKA (reference sequence). The CDR3 has 11 residues. Written as DNA, the CDR3 is TGCAGTGCTATGTGGATAGCCGAGCAGTACGTC. This translates into CSAMWIAEQYV.

The CDR3 nucleotides read TGTGCCAGCAGCTTCCGGGACAAGCCTCAGGATACGCAGTATTTT. Translating it yields CASSFRDKPQDTQYF. This rearrangement joins TRBV7-9 to TRBJ2-3, with D possibly TRBD1 on 6 matching bases. Trimming removed 3 bases from V and 6 bases from J, with 16 bases in between. Germline V CDR1 and CDR2: SEHNR, FQNEAQ (reference sequence). CDR3 length: 15 residues.

This rearrangement joins TRBV12-3 or TRBV12-4 to TRBJ2-5; perhaps TRBD1 as D (6 bases). CDR3 length equals 13 residues. Trimming pared 5 bases from V and 10 bases from J, leaving 17 bases between. The DNA for the CDR3 is TGTGCCAGCAGTCTCCGGCTGGGGGCAGACCAGTACTTC. Translated, it gives CASSLRLGADQYF.

V is TRBV7-9 and J is TRBJ1-6; 7 nucleotides line up with TRBD1. CDR3 size: 14 residues. Unmatched junction bases numbered 5, after V lost 4 bases and J lost 8 bases. Germline V gene data show CDR1 as SEHNR and CDR2 as FQNEAQ (reference sequence). DNA for the CDR3: TGTGCCAGCAGCTCCGGGACAGCCTATTCACCCCTCCACTTT. Residues: CASSSGTAYSPLHF.

This clonotype was recorded a few times. The chain is built from TRBV20-1 and TRBJ2-1; TRBD2 might be the D (7 bases). This CDR3 spans 14 amino acids. CDR1 DFQATT and CDR2 SNEGSKA come from the germline V gene (reference sequence). V was shortened by 5 bases and J by 2 bases, with 13 bases between the two germline ends. CDR3 nucleotide sequence: TGCAGTGCTGGGGGGGCAGGGCCCTACAATGAGCAGTTCTTC. This codes for CSAGGAGPYNEQFF.

This clonotype occurred many times. The chain recombines TRBV5-1 with TRBJ2-3; 8 bases are shared with TRBD2. Germline-derived CDR1 and CDR2 are SGHRS and YFSETQ. V gave up 4 bases and J gave up 3 bases; unmatched junction bases: 10. The CDR3 contains 16 residues. The CDR3 DNA follows: TGCGCCAGCAGCAGCTTCTCACTAGCGGCGACAGATACGCAGTATTTT. This encodes CASSSFSLAATDTQYF.

This clonotype was seen ten or more times. This chain uses TRBV4-2 with TRBJ1-1; tentative D call: TRBD1 (6 bases). The CDR3 covers 13 residues. Trimming shortened V by 7 bases and J by 7 bases, and 16 bases separated the two germline ends. CDR1 and CDR2 from the germline V gene are LGHNA and YNFKEQ. The CDR3 sequence: CASKGQLQSEAFF. The CDR3 DNA reads as TGTGCCAGCAAAGGACAGCTACAAAGTGAAGCTTTCTTT.

This clonotype was seen more than once but under ten times. V and J are TRBV3-1 and TRBJ2-3, with 11 bases matching TRBD2. This CDR3 comprises 18 residues. Germline CDR1 reads LGHDT; CDR2 reads YNNKEL (reference sequence). J gave up 4 bases and V 2 bases, and 11 bases lay outside the gene matches. Here the CDR3 DNA reads TGTGCCAGCAGCCAAAAGTTCGGGGCTAGCGGGGGGTCAGATACGCAGTATTTT. Translated, it gives CASSQKFGASGGSDTQYF.

This clonotype was found once. V gene TRBV6-2 or TRBV6-3 combines with J gene TRBJ1-5; no definite D call. The germline V gene encodes CDR1 MNHEY and CDR2 SVGEGT. This CDR3 region has 14 residues. The V end lost 6 bases, the J end lost 2 bases, and 11 bases lay between the germline ends. CDR3: CASSQVWRNQPQHF. The CDR3, as DNA: TGTGCCAGCAGCCAGGTCTGGCGCAATCAGCCCCAGCATTTT.

J is TRBJ1-2 and V is TRBV4-2, with TRBD1 matching 9 bases. CDR1 is LGHNA and CDR2 is YNFKEQ in the germline V gene. The V and J ends lost 4 bases and 0 bases, in that order; junction bases with no gene match: 6. The length of the CDR3 is 16 residues. CDR3 loop: CASSLSGQGANYGYTF. DNA of the CDR3: TGTGCCAGCAGCCTATCGGGACAGGGAGCTAACTATGGCTACACCTTC.

The V and J genes are TRBV7-9 and TRBJ2-7; possibly TRBD1 for D (5 bases). Germline loops: CDR1 SEHNR, CDR2 FQNEAQ (reference sequence). V lost 6 bases to trimming and J lost 1 base, with 16 bases between them. The CDR3 contains 15 residues. In DNA, the CDR3 is TGTGCCAGCAGTCCGGACAACTTGTTATCCTACGAGCAGTACTTC. Translating it yields CASSPDNLLSYEQYF.

The chain links TRBV27 to TRBJ2-7; 10 bases map to TRBD2. With 4 bases clipped from V and 7 bases from J, the junction kept 10 bases outside the gene matches. Per germline, CDR1 MNHEY and CDR2 SMNVEV (reference sequence). The CDR3 has 15 residues. CDR3 residues: CASSSTGLALWEQYV. DNA for the CDR3: TGTGCCAGCAGTTCCACGGGACTAGCGCTCTGGGAGCAGTACGTC.

This clonotype has a handful of counts. The V and J genes are TRBV3-1 and TRBJ2-7; D uncertain. The CDR3 has 13 amino acids. V lost 3 bases, J lost 0 bases, and 6 bases lay in between. CDR1 is LGHDT and CDR2 is YNNKEL in the germline V gene (reference sequence). CDR3 sequence reads: CASSQRSSYEQYF. For the CDR3, the DNA is TGTGCCAGCAGCCAGCGAAGCTCCTACGAGCAGTACTTC.

The chain carries TRBV29-1 and TRBJ2-7, with a tentative D call TRBD2 (5 bases). Germline V gene sequence: CDR1 SQVTM, CDR2 ANQGSEA. The CDR3 extends over 11 amino acids. Trimming shortened V by 6 bases and J by 4 bases, and 10 bases separated the two germline ends. The CDR3 is CSVGDRYEQYF. In DNA, the CDR3 is TGCAGCGTGGGAGATCGTTACGAGCAGTACTTC.

The V call is TRBV20-1, the J call TRBJ1-6, with 8 bases aligning to TRBD1. With V trimmed by 5 bases and J by 7 bases, 4 bases remained unmatched. The CDR3 is 13 residues long. Germline CDR1 is DFQATT and CDR2 is SNEGSKA (reference sequence). The CDR3 nucleotides read TGCAGTGCTCCAGGACAGGGCAATTCACCCCTCCACTTT. It encodes CSAPGQGNSPLHF.

This clonotype was counted ten times or more. The chain employs TRBV20-1 and TRBJ2-7; D perhaps matches TRBD2 (5 bases). CDR1 DFQATT and CDR2 SNEGSKA come from the germline V gene (reference sequence). This CDR3 region has 12 residues. V was trimmed by 0 bases and J by 3 bases, leaving 6 bases between them. The CDR3 loop reads CSARDRGYEQYF. The DNA of the CDR3 is TGCAGTGCTAGAGATCGGGGCTACGAGCAGTACTTC.

The V and J genes are TRBV7-2 and TRBJ2-4; D not resolved. The CDR3 is 12 amino acids. Trimming removed 4 bases at V and 8 bases at J, with 9 bases between. In germline, CDR1 is SGHTA, CDR2 FQGNSA. The CDR3 protein is CASSSPSHIQYF. CDR3 DNA sequence: TGTGCCAGCAGCTCCCCCTCACACATTCAGTACTTC. Full variable domain (rest looked up from reference TRBV7-2 and TRBJ2-4): GAGVSQSPSNKVTEKGKDVELRCDPISGHTALYWYRQSLGQGLEFLIYFQGNSAPDKSGLPSDRFSAERTGGSVSTLTIQRTQQEDSAVYLCASSSPSHIQYFGAGTRLSVL.

A remark on this clonotype: The junction does not match germline at one end; this may be a read error. The rearrangement links TRBV7-3 to TRBJ2-1, with D unresolved. Germline V gives CDR1 SGHTA, CDR2 FQGTGA. The CDR3 runs to 17 residues. The CDR3 DNA reads as TGTGCCAGCAGCTTAACGCCCTACCTCCACTCCCACAATGAGCAGTTCTTC. Translating it yields CASSLTPYLHSHNEQFF.

This clonotype has just a few counts. The chain links TRBV5-1 to TRBJ2-7, with 8 bases identical to TRBD1. Germline loops: CDR1 SGHRS, CDR2 YFSETQ. CDR3 length: 15 residues. Trimming took 2 bases from V and 6 from J; bases not matched to a gene: 10. CDR3 nucleotide sequence: TGCGCCAGCAGCTTCACAACAGGGGGTCCGGTCGAGCAGTACTTC. The encoded protein is CASSFTTGGPVEQYF.

This clonotype came up a few times. This chain joins TRBV30 and TRBJ2-3, with a weak D call TRBD1 (5 bases). Germline loops: CDR1 GTSNPN, CDR2 SVGIG (reference sequence). CDR3 size: 13 residues. Trimming left V 0 bases short and J 4 bases short, with 8 bases between. CDR3 coding DNA: TGTGCCTGGAGTGTAGCCAGGGCAGATACGCAGTATTTT. It yields the protein CAWSVARADTQYF.

This clonotype was seen more than once but under ten times. The chain carries TRBV27 and TRBJ2-7, with a weak D call TRBD1 (8 bases). Germline V gene sequence: CDR1 MNHEY, CDR2 SMNVEV (reference sequence). Trimming took 8 bases from V and 6 from J, leaving 17 bases between them. CDR3 length: 13 residues. CDR3 nucleotide sequence: TGTGCCAGCGGACAGGGAGGGACCTCCGAGCAGTACTTC. It specifies CASGQGGTSEQYF.

The rearrangement joins TRBV20-1 to TRBJ2-5; 13 bases align to TRBD2. This CDR3 is 16 amino acids long. Trimming removed 1 base from V and 5 bases from J; junction bases left unmatched: 7. From germline, CDR1 is DFQATT and CDR2 SNEGSKA (reference sequence). CDR3 sequence: CSARGDQGLAGETQYF. In DNA, the CDR3 is TGCAGTGCTAGAGGGGATCAGGGACTAGCGGGGGAGACCCAGTACTTC.